Below, one T cell receptor beta chain is given with its context. The record originates from a study of blood T cell repertoires in COVID-19. The protocol was immunoSEQ multiplex PCR, while the TCRdb copy is restricted to in-frame clones and leaves out a portion. Found here are 90,000 or so clones, 79% of them singletons; the top ten hold about 24%. CDR1 and CDR2 from the germline V gene are SGHAT and FQNNGV. CDR3 length equals 17 residues. J gave up 8 bases and V 0 bases, and 15 bases lay outside the gene matches. V usage is TRBV11-2 and J usage is TRBJ1-2, with 7 nucleotides matching TRBD1. The sequenced material came from peripheral blood. This clonotype originated in a human donor in a cohort sampled during active COVID-19. The CDR3, as DNA: TGTGCCAGCAGCTTAGATTTATCTCCCGGACAGGATAGGGGCTACACCTTC. It encodes CASSLDLSPGQDRGYTF.